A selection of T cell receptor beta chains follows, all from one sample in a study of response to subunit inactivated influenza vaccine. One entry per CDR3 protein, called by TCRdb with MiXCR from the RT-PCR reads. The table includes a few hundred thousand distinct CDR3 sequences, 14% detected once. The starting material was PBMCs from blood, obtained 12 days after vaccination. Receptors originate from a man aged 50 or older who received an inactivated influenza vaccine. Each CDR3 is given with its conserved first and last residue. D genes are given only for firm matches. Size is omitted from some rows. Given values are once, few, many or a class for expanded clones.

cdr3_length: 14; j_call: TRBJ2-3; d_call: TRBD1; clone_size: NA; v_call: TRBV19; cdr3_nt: TGTGCCAGTAGTCCAAATCCGGGACAGGGAACGCAGTATTTT; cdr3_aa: CASSPNPGQGTQYF
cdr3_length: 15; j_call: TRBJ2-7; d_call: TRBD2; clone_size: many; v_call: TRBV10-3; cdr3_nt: TGTGCCATCAGCCTCCGACTAGCGGGGACCTACGAGCAGTACTTC; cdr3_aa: CAISLRLAGTYEQYF
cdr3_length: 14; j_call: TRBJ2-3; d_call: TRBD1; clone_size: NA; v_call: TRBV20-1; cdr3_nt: TGCAGTGCTCCAGACAGGGGGCGCGCAGATACGCAGTATTTT; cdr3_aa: CSAPDRGRADTQYF
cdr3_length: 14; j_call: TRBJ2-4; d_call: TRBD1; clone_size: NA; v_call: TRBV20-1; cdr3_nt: TGCAGTGCTATACAGGGGGGAGCCAAAAACATTCAGTACTTC; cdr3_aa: CSAIQGGAKNIQYF
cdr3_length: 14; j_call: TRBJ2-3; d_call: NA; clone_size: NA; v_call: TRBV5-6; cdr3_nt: TGTGCCAGCAGACACACCCGGAGCCCAGATACGCAGTATTTT; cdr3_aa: CASRHTRSPDTQYF
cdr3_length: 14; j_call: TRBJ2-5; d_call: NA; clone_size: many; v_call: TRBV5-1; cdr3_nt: TGCGCCAGCAGCCTAGGGACAAATCAAGAGACCCAGTACTTC; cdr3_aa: CASSLGTNQETQYF
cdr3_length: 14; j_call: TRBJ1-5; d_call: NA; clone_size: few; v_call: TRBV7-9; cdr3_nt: TGTGCCAGCAGCGGAAAGAATCCCGGGGAGCCCCAGCATTTT; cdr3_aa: CASSGKNPGEPQHF
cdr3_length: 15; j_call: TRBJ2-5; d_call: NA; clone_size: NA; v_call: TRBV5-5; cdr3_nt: TGTGCCAGCAGCCTGAATTTATTGGGTCTAGAGACCCAGTACTTC; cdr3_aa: CASSLNLLGLETQYF
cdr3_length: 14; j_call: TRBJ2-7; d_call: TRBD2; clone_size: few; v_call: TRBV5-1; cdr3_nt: TGCGCCAGCAGCATAGCGGGAGAGTCCTACGAGCAGTACTTC; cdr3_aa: CASSIAGESYEQYF
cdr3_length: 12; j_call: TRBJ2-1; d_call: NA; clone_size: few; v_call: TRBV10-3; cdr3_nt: TGTGCCACCGATCCAGGGAGCAATGAGCAGTTCTTC; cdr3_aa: CATDPGSNEQFF
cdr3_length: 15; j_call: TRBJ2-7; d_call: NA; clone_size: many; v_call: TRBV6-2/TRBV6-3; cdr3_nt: TGTGCCAGCAGTCCATCGGAGGCCCCGCTATCGAGGGAGTACTTC; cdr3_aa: CASSPSEAPLSREYF
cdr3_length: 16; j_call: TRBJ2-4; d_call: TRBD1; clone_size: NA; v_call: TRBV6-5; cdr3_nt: TGTGCCAGCAGTTTCCAAGGGGGCATAGCCAAAAACATTCAGTACTTC; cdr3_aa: CASSFQGGIAKNIQYF
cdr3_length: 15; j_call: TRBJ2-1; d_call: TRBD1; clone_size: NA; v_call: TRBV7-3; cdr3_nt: TGTGCCAGCAGCTTGGGGACAGGGACGTACAATGAGCAGTTCTTC; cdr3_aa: CASSLGTGTYNEQFF
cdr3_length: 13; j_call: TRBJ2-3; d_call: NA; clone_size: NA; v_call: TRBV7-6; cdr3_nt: TGTGCCAGCTGGGGCGTGGGAGCAGATACGCAGTATTTT; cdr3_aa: CASWGVGADTQYF
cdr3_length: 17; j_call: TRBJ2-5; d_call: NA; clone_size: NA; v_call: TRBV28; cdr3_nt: TGTGCCAGCAGTTGGGGAAAAACAGGTCCCAACCTGGAGACCCAGTACTTC; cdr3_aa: CASSWGKTGPNLETQYF
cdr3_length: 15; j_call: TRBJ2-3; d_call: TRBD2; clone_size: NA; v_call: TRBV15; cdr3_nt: TGTGCCACCAGCAGAGACGGGGGGGGCACAGATACGCAGTATTTT; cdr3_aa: CATSRDGGGTDTQYF
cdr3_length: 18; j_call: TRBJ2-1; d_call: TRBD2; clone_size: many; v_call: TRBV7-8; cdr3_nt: TGTGCCAGCAGCTTACGTAGCGGGAGGGCTCACTCCTACAATGAGCAGTTCTTC; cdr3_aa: CASSLRSGRAHSYNEQFF
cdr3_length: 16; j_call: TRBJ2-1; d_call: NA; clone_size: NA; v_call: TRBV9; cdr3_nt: TGTGCCAGCAGCGTAGATGGCCGGAGCTCCTACAATGAGCAGTTCTTC; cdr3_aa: CASSVDGRSSYNEQFF
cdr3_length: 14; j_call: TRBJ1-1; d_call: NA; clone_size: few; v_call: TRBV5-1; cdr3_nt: TGCGCCAGCAGCTCCGTCCCGGCGGTCTCGGAAGCTTTCTTT; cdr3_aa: CASSSVPAVSEAFF
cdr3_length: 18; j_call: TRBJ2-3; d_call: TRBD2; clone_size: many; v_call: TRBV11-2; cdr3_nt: TGTGCCAGCAGCTTACTTAGGTCTGGGGGCGGGGGGGCCGGTACGCAGTATTTT; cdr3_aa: CASSLLRSGGGGAGTQYF
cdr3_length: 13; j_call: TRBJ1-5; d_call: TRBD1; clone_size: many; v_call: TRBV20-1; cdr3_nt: TGCAGTGCTAAGGACAGGACGAACTTAAACCAGCATTTT; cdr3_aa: CSAKDRTNLNQHF
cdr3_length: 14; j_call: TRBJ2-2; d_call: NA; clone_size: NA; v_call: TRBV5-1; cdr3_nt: TGCGCCAGCAGAACAGGGATAAACACCGGGGAGCTGTTTTTT; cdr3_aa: CASRTGINTGELFF
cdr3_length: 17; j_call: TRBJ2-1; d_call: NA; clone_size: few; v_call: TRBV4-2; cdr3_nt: TGTGCCAGCAGCCCCGAGGAGAAAAGGGGGGGCCGGAATGAGCAGTTCTTC; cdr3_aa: CASSPEEKRGGRNEQFF
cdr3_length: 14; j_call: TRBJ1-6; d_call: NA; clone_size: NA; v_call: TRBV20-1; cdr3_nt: TGCAGTGCTAGAGTTTCGGGGGCGTATTCACCCCTCCACTTT; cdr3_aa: CSARVSGAYSPLHF
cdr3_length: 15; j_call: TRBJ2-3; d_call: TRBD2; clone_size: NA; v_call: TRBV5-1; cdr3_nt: TGCGCCAGCAGCTTTAGCGGGGGGACGACAGATACGCAGTATTTT; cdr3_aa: CASSFSGGTTDTQYF
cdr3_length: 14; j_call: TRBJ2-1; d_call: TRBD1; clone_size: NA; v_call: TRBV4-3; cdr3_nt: TGCGCCAGCAGCCAAAGGACAGGGAGCAATGAGCAGTTCTTC; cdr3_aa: CASSQRTGSNEQFF
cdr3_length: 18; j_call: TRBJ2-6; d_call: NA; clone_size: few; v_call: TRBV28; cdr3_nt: TGTGCCAGCAACAGCGGAGTTTGGTTCTTACCTGGGGCCAACGTCCTGACTTTC; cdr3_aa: CASNSGVWFLPGANVLTF
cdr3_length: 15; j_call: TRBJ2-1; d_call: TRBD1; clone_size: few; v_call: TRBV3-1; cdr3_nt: TGTGCCAGCAGCCAGCCACAGGGGTCACGCAATGAGCAGTTCTTC; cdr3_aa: CASSQPQGSRNEQFF
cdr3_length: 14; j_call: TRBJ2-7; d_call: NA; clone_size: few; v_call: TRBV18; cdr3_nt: TGTGCCAGCTCACCACGAGGTACTACCTACGAGCAGTACTTC; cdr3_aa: CASSPRGTTYEQYF
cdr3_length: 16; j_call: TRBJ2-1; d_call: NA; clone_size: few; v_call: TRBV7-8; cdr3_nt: TGTGCCAGCAGCCCCGAGACTACGAGCTCCTACAATGAGCAGTTCTTC; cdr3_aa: CASSPETTSSYNEQFF
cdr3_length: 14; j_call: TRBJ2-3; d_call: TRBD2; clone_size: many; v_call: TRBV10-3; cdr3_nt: TGTGCCATCAGTGCGGCGGGGGTGGGTGATACGCAGTATTTT; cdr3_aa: CAISAAGVGDTQYF
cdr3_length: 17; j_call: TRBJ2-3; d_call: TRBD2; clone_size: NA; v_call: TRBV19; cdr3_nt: TGTGCCAGTAGTAGAACCGGGACTAGCGGGATTACAGATACGCAGTATTTT; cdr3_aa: CASSRTGTSGITDTQYF
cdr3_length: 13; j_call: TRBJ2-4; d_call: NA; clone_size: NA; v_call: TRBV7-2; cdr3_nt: TGTGCCAGCAGCTTAGCCAGGGATCACATTCAGTACTTC; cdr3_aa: CASSLARDHIQYF
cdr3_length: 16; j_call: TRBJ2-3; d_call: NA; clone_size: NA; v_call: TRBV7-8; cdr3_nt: TGTGCCAGCCGGGCCGGGCTTAACTGGATCACAGATACGCAGTATTTT; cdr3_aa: CASRAGLNWITDTQYF
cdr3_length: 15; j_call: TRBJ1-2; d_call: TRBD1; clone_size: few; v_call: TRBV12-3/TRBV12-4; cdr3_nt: TGTGCCAGCAGCCTTCGACAGGGGGCGATGGATGGCTACACCTTC; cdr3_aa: CASSLRQGAMDGYTF
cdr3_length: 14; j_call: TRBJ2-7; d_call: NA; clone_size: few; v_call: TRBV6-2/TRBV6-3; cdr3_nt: TGTGCCAGCAGTTACTCGATTCTAATTTACGAGCAGTACTTC; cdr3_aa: CASSYSILIYEQYF
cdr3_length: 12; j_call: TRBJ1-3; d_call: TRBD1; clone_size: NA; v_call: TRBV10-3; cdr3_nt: TGTGCCATCCGGACAGGAGGAAACACCATATATTTT; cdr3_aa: CAIRTGGNTIYF
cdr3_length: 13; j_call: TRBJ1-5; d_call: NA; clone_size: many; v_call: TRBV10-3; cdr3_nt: TGTGCCATAAACCGGGCTCAGGGGCAGCCCCAGCATTTT; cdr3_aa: CAINRAQGQPQHF
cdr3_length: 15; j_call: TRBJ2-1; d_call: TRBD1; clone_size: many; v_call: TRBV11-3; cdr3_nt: TGTGCCAGCAGCTTAGGACAGGGGGGAAACAATGAGCAGTTCTTC; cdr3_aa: CASSLGQGGNNEQFF
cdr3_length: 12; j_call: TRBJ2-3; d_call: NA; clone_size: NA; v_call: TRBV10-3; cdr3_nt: TGTGCCATCGGCGACGTCACAGATACGCAGTATTTT; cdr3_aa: CAIGDVTDTQYF
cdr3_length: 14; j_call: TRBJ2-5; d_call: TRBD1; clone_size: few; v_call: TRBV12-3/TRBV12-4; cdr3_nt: TGTGCCAGCAGTTTAAGGGGGCCGGGGGAGACCCAGTACTTC; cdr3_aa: CASSLRGPGETQYF
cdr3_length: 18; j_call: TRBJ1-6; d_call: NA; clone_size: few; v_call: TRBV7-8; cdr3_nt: TGTGCCAGCAGGCCTTCTTATGGTCTACCGACCTATAATTCACCCCTCCACTTT; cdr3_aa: CASRPSYGLPTYNSPLHF
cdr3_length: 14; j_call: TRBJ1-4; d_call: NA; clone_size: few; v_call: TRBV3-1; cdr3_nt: TGTGCCAGCAGCCACAGGGCGGCTAATGAAAAACTGTTTTTT; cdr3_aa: CASSHRAANEKLFF
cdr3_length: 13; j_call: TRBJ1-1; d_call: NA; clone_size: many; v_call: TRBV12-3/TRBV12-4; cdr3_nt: TGTGCCAGCACCTTTGGGGGGGGAACTGAAGCTTTCTTT; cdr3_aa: CASTFGGGTEAFF
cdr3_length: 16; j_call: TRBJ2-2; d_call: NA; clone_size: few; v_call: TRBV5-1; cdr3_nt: TGCGCCAGCAGCAACTGGCCGGCCCGGGGCACCGGGGAGCTGTTTTTT; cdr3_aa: CASSNWPARGTGELFF
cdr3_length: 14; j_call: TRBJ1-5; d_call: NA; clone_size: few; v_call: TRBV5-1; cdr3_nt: TGCGCCAGCAGTCAAGAAGCGGGAGGGCAGCCCCAGCATTTT; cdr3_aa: CASSQEAGGQPQHF
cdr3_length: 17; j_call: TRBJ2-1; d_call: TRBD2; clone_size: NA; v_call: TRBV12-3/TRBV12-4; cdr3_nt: TGTGCCAGCAGTTTAGCGCCGACTAGCGGGAGAGGGAATGAGCAGTTCTTC; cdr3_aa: CASSLAPTSGRGNEQFF
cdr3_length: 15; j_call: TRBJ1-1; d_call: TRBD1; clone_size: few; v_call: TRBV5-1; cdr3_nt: TGCGCCAGCAGCTTGGAGACAGGGGGGGTAACTGAAGCTTTCTTT; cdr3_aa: CASSLETGGVTEAFF
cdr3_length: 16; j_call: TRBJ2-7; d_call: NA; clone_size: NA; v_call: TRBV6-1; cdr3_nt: TGTGCCAGCAGCGGGTTCGTGGACCCGACCGGAGGCGAGCAGTACTTC; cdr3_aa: CASSGFVDPTGGEQYF
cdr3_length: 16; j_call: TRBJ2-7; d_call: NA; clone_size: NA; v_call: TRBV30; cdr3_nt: TGTGCCTGGAGCCCAACAGACCCCCTCTATTACTACGAGCAGTACTTC; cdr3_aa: CAWSPTDPLYYYEQYF
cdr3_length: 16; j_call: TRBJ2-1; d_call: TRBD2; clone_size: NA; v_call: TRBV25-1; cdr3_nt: TGTGCCAGCAGTGAATCGGGCTGGACTAGCGCGAATGAGCAGTTCTTC; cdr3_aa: CASSESGWTSANEQFF